This T cell receptor beta chain appears in the sequencing data of a study of blood T cell repertoires in COVID-19 (dated by TCRdb to the early 2020s). A note on the overall study: Collaborator samples came from the United States, Italy and Spain and covered acute and convalescent phases of COVID-19. The sample metadata nearly always contained a de-identified subject ID, COVID-19 status, age in years and sex. Subjects who had been exposed to COVID-19, were actively infected with it, or had recovered from it provided the deeply sampled blood TCRbeta repertoires that made up the dataset. HLA class I and class II types, where available, came from metadata supplied by the sample provider rather than from assay-based typing. The repertoires were released in a freely available public database meant as a resource for research on the immune response to SARS-CoV-2. The samples were drawn from the first 160 participants of the ongoing ImmuneRACE study and from roughly 1,300 subjects provided by 6 global collaborators. The prospective study material was composed of cDNA or gDNA derived from T cells, B-cell-depleted T cells, or PBMCs. The research as a whole found: How much clinical and demographic metadata was included differed by source and by participant, and the metadata was provided uncurated.

TCRbeta CDR3 regions were amplified from genomic DNA using the immunoSEQ Assay, a bias-controlled multiplex PCR. In the source study's methods: Within the assay, amplification of reference gene primers was used to estimate how many nucleated cells each sample contained. To quantify the absolute abundance of each unique TCRbeta CDR3 rearrangement, sequence reads were collapsed and filtered. For each sample, productive Simpson clonality was calculated by taking the square root of Simpson's diversity index across productive rearrangements. TCRdb took over this immuneACCESS table, retaining in-frame rearrangements with V and J assigned. Such tables are incomplete; in checked studies, under half of the missing clones stem from an unresolved V gene, and the remainder is unexplained. The V and J calls and clone size come from that table; D and trimming were worked out from the DNA. The sample table holds a few hundred thousand clones, of which around 83% were seen once. The ten largest clones capture 1.4% of the sample.

A second Seattle source provided samples from volunteer blood donors who had recovered from COVID-19. The collaborating institutions used their own protocols to collect whole blood in K2EDTA tubes. For TCRbeta analysis, collaborators shipped samples as frozen whole blood, isolated PBMCs, or DNA extracted from either of those sample types. As regards this clone: Which antigen it targets is not known. Base-call qualities are not available, and no considerably larger clone is one nucleotide away.

The cysteine opens and the phenylalanine closes a CDR3 of 12 amino acids. Only the CDR3 part of the read is kept: 36 bases, read in frame from the first base. According to the germline V gene, CDR1 reads ENHRY and CDR2 reads SYGVKD. V and J are trimmed by 6 bases and 8 bases, and the gene matches miss 6 bases of the junction. The chain is made from TRBV10-3 and TRBJ1-2; 7 of the junction bases match TRBD1. The sequenced sample was peripheral blood. The source is a woman in her 40s who had recovered from COVID-19. The CDR3 region has the sequence CAISWDSEGYTF. At the DNA level, the sequence is TGTGCCATCAGCTGGGACAGTGAAGGCTACACCTTC.